This entry describes one T cell receptor beta chain. The antigen is undetermined. The sample belongs to a study of a mutant IDH1 vaccine in newly diagnosed glioma. Study summary: A roughly 62% male, about 40% female split and a mean age of approximately 38 years characterized treated patients.

Findings and caveats of the study: Vaccine-induced immune responses occurred in approximately 93% of patients. Top-clonotype changes in peripheral T cells seemed unrelated to pseudoprogression.

The time point denotes: baseline, week 1 (first vaccination visit). The treatment is: pre-vaccination baseline after standard-of-care therapy. Each tumor in the donors was a new WHO grade 3 or 4 astrocytoma, IDH1-mutant and ATRX-lost. V was pared by 5 bases and J by 2 bases, with 14 bases between. Germline CDR1 LNHNV, CDR2 YYDKDF (reference sequence). The CDR3 has 15 residues. The protocol was immunoSEQ multiplex PCR, while the TCRdb copy is restricted to in-frame clones and leaves out a portion. The sample gives 60,000 to 85,000 clones, roughly 78% of which show up once; roughly 8.2% is in the top ten.

Material: PBMCs, obtained from a glioma patient treated with radiotherapy, temozolomide or both. The chain links TRBV15 to TRBJ2-3, with TRBD2 as a possible D gene (6 bases). The receptor comes from a man aged 45-65 years with glioma. The CDR3 DNA reads TGTGCCACCAGCGGGGCCGTGGGACTCACAGATACGCAGTATTTT. Translation gives CATSGAVGLTDTQYF.